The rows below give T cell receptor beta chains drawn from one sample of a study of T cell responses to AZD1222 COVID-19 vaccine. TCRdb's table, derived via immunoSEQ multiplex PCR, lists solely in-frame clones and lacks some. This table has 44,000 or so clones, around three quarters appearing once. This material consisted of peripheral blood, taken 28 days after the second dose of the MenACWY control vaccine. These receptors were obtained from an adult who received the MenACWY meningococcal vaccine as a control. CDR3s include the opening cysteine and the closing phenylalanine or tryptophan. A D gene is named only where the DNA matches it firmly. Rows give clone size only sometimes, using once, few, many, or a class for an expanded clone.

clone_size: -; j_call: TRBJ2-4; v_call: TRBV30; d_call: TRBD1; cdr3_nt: TGTGCCTGGGGGCAGACAGGGCGTAAAAAGTACTTC; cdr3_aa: CAWGQTGRKKYF
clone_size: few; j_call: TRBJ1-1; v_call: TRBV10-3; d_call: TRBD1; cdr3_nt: TGTGCCACGGGACAGCGGACTGAAGCTTTCTTT; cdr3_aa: CATGQRTEAFF
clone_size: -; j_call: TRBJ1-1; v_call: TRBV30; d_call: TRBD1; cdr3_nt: TGTGCCTGGGGGTCCACAGGGGGCTGGGAAGCTTTCTTT; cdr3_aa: CAWGSTGGWEAFF
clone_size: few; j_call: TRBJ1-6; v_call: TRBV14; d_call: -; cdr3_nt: TGTGCCAGCAGCCAAGTCCCGGAAGCACCCCTCCACTTT; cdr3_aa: CASSQVPEAPLHF
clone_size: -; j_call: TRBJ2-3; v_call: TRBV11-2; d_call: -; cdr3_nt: TGTGCCAGCAGCCAACATACAGGGTCGACAGATACGCAGTATTTT; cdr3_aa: CASSQHTGSTDTQYF
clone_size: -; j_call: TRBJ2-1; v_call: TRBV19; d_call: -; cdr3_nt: TGTGCCAGTAGTATTCTTTCTGAGCAGTTCTTC; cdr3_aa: CASSILSEQFF
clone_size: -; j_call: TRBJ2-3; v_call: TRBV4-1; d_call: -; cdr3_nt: TGCGCCAGCAGCCAAGATGGAAAAGCAGATACGCAGTATTTT; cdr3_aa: CASSQDGKADTQYF
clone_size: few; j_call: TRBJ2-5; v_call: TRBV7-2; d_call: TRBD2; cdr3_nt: TGTGCCAGCAGCCCAAGCCGGGGGGGCTGGGCAGAGACCCAGTACTTC; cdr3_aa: CASSPSRGGWAETQYF
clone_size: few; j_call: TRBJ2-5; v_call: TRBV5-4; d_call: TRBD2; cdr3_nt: TGTGCCAGCAGATTAGCGGGGGGGCGGAAAGAGACCCAGTACTTC; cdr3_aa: CASRLAGGRKETQYF
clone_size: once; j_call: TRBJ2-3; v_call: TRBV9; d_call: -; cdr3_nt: TGTGCCAGCAGCGTAGATGATGGAGATACGCAGTATTTT; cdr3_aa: CASSVDDGDTQYF
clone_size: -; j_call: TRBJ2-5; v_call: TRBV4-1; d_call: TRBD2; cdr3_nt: TGCGCCCGCCGCCGCCAGGCCCCTAGCGGGAGGGTCGTACCACAAGAGACCCAGTACTTC; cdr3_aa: CARRRQAPSGRVVPQETQYF
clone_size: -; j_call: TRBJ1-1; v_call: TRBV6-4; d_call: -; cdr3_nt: TGTGCCAGCAGTGTTGAGAGGGGCACTGAAGCTTTCTTT; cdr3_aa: CASSVERGTEAFF
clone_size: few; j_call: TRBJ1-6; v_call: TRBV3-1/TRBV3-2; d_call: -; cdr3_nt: TGTGCCAGCAGCCACGTGGCGGAGTCACCCCTCCACTTT; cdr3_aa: CASSHVAESPLHF
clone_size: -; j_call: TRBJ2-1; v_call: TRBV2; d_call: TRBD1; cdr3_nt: TGTGCCACAGGGACAGGGGGCTCCTACAATGAGCAGTTCTTC; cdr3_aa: CATGTGGSYNEQFF
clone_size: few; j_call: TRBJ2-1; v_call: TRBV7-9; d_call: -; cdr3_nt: TGTGCCAGCAGCTTATCCGACAGCTACAATGAGCAGTTCTTC; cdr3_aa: CASSLSDSYNEQFF
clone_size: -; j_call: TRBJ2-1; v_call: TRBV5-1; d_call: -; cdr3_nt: TGCGCCAGCAGCCAAATAGCGGTCAATGAGCAGTTCTTC; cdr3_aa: CASSQIAVNEQFF